The 21 T cell receptor beta chains reported below all come from one sample, sequenced in a study of T-cell reconstitution after alpha-beta-depleted transplantation in children. Unique molecular identifiers were incorporated during preparation of the TCRbeta library. Each CDR3 protein is one row after TCRdb ran MiXCR on the PCR reads. The sample consists of 450,000 to 550,000 distinct CDR3 sequences, roughly 10% of them appearing once. The specimen was PBMCs, mostly from graft donor cells, collected 180 days after TCRalphabeta/CD19-depleted stem cell transplant. The receptor source for this set is a female patient aged 2-15 years who had a stem cell transplant for aplastic anemia, so the T cells may come from the graft donor.

This clonotype was seen only a few times. The CDR3 protein is CSARFSGNTIYF. CDR3 DNA: TGCAGCGCTCGATTTTCTGGAAACACCATATATTTT. The chain recombines TRBV29-1 with TRBJ1-3; D unresolved. The germline V gene encodes CDR1 SQVTM and CDR2 ANQGSEA. Trimming took 7 bases from V and 1 from J, leaving 8 bases between them. The CDR3 covers 12 residues.

The rearrangement joins TRBV11-2 to TRBJ1-2, with TRBD1 identical over 7 bases. The V gene's germline CDR1 is SGHAT and CDR2 FQNNGV. The V and J ends lost 1 base and 4 bases, in that order; junction bases with no gene match: 6. This CDR3 has 15 residues. The CDR3 loop reads CASSLGVGGAYGYTF. As DNA, the CDR3 is TGTGCCAGCAGCTTAGGGGTAGGGGGCGCCTATGGCTACACCTTC.

The sample holds a few counts of this clonotype. This chain connects TRBV7-2 to TRBJ2-2; 7 bases are a match to TRBD2. The CDR3 spans 15 residues. Germline V CDR1 and CDR2: SGHTA, FQGNSA. With V trimmed by 1 base and J by 4 bases, 3 bases remained unmatched. The CDR3 region is CASSLGLAATGELFF. The CDR3 bases are TGTGCCAGCAGCTTAGGGCTAGCGGCCACCGGGGAGCTGTTTTTT. Full variable domain (outside the CDR3, taken from reference TRBV7-2 and TRBJ2-2): GAGVSQSPSNKVTEKGKDVELRCDPISGHTALYWYRQSLGQGLEFLIYFQGNSAPDKSGLPSDRFSAERTGGSVSTLTIQRTQQEDSAVYLCASSLGLAATGELFFGEGSRLTVL.

This clonotype was counted a few times. The genes are TRBV6-5 and TRBJ1-4; D is possibly TRBD1 (6 bases). Germline V gives CDR1 MNHEY, CDR2 SVGAGI. The germline V and J ends were trimmed by 2 bases and 0 bases, with 19 bases remaining between them. The CDR3 has 19 amino acids. The CDR3, as DNA: TGTGCCAGCAGTTACACGAGTGGGACACACACCTCAACTAATGAAAAACTGTTTTTT. Protein product: CASSYTSGTHTSTNEKLFF.

This chain links TRBV28 with TRBJ2-7; 7 bases map to TRBD2. Trimming cost V 2 bases and J 5 bases; bases outside gene matches: 9. The germline CDR1 and CDR2 sequences are MDHEN and SYDVKM. The CDR3 has 15 amino acids. CDR3 residues: CASSLTGGRKNEQYF. CDR3 in DNA: TGTGCCAGCAGTTTAACCGGCGGGAGAAAGAACGAGCAGTACTTC.

This clonotype was observed a few times. The V gene is TRBV29-1, the J gene TRBJ1-2; 9 nucleotides agree with TRBD1. V was pared by 7 bases and J by 5 bases, with 8 bases of the junction left unmatched. The CDR3 length is 13 residues. Germline loops: CDR1 SQVTM, CDR2 ANQGSEA. This chain's CDR3 is CSALLGQGYGYTF. CDR3 in DNA: TGCAGCGCCCTGCTGGGACAGGGTTATGGCTACACCTTC.

As concerns this clonotype: A clone one base away is much larger, so this may be a read error. This chain joins TRBV7-2 and TRBJ1-3, with unresolved D. The V gene's germline CDR1 is SGHTA and CDR2 FQGNSA. This CDR3 contains 14 residues. CDR3 sequence reads: CASILVSSGNTIYF. CDR3 DNA sequence: TGTGCCAGCATCTTAGTCTCCTCTGGAAACACCATATATTTT.

This clonotype was found a few times. The chain combines TRBV29-1 with TRBJ1-2, with D uncertain. This CDR3 spans 11 amino acids. Germline assignment: CDR1 SQVTM and CDR2 ANQGSEA. Trimming stripped 4 bases from V and 2 bases from J, with 5 bases between. The CDR3 is CSVAQNYGYTF. In nucleotides, the CDR3 is TGCAGCGTTGCACAGAACTATGGCTACACCTTC.

The V call is TRBV15, the J call TRBJ1-2; unclear D gene. Trimming removed 4 bases at V and 6 bases at J, with 15 bases between. Germline assignment: CDR1 LNHNV and CDR2 YYDKDF (reference sequence). The CDR3 is 14 amino acids. CDR3 DNA: TGTGCCACCAGCAACAACCCAAGGGTCAATGGCTACACCTTC. Amino acid sequence: CATSNNPRVNGYTF.

CDR3 sequence reads: CASRAGTSLEQFF. The CDR3 bases are TGTGCCAGCAGAGCCGGGACTAGCCTTGAGCAGTTCTTC. This rearrangement joins TRBV2 to TRBJ2-1, with TRBD2 identical over 9 bases. J gave up 9 bases and V 6 bases, and 6 bases lay outside the gene matches. CDR1 SNHLY and CDR2 FYNNEI come from the germline V gene. The CDR3 is 13 amino acids. Full variable domain (outside the CDR3, taken from reference TRBV2 and TRBJ2-1): EPEVTQTPSHQVTQMGQEVILRCVPISNHLYFYWYRQILGQKVEFLVSFYNNEISEKSEIFDDQFSVERPDGSNFTLKIRSTKLEDSAMYFCASRAGTSLEQFFGPGTRLTVL.

This clonotype appeared a few times. The chain employs TRBV12-3 or TRBV12-4 and TRBJ1-4; 8 nucleotides align to TRBD1. J gave up 0 bases and V 6 bases, and 6 bases lay outside the gene matches. This CDR3 has 16 amino acids. The CDR3 DNA is TGTGCCAGCAGGCGACAGGGGTTTCCAACTAATGAAAAACTGTTTTTT. This sequence encodes CASRRQGFPTNEKLFF.

This chain links TRBV9 with TRBJ2-1; 7 nucleotides agree with TRBD1. V lost 8 bases to trimming and J lost 5 bases; unmatched junction nucleotides: 10. This CDR3 has 14 amino acids. Germline V gene sequence: CDR1 SGDLS, CDR2 YYNGEE. CDR3 bases: TGTGCCAGTCAGCAAGGGGGCAGAAACAATGAGCAGTTCTTC. Translated, it gives CASQQGGRNNEQFF.

This clonotype was counted many times. V usage is TRBV5-1 and J usage is TRBJ2-7, with a weak D call TRBD1 (5 bases). Germline loops: CDR1 SGHRS, CDR2 YFSETQ. This CDR3 has 13 residues. V lost 4 bases and J 4 bases, leaving 12 bases between the germline ends. The CDR3, as DNA: TGCGCCAGCAGCATGAATCAGGGTTACGAGCAGTACGTC. Translated: CASSMNQGYEQYV.

This clonotype was observed a few times. The CDR3: CATSRVFGTKSLGYNEQFF. CDR3 nucleotide sequence: TGTGCCACCAGCAGAGTGTTCGGGACAAAATCCCTCGGGTACAATGAGCAGTTCTTC. The genes are TRBV15 and TRBJ2-1, with TRBD1 as a possible D gene (6 bases). The CDR3 has 19 amino acids. Germline loops: CDR1 LNHNV, CDR2 YYDKDF (reference sequence). The V and J ends lost 1 base and 4 bases respectively, with 23 bases between them.

This clonotype was seen at least ten times. The chain combines TRBV12-3 or TRBV12-4 with TRBJ1-5; TRBD1 is a possible D gene (6 bases). V was shortened by 6 bases and J by 2 bases, with 8 bases between the two germline ends. This CDR3 has 13 amino acids. The CDR3 bases are TGTGCCAGCAGCAACAGGGGCAATCAGCCCCAGCATTTT. It codes for CASSNRGNQPQHF.

This clonotype was counted at least ten times. The V call is TRBV7-2, the J call TRBJ2-3; no reliable D call. This CDR3 comprises 15 residues. With 2 bases removed from V and 3 bases from J, the gap between germline ends came to 12 bases. CDR1 SGHTA and CDR2 FQGNSA come from the germline V gene. This CDR3 reads CASSLRLVLTDTQYF. Written as DNA, the CDR3 is TGTGCCAGCAGCTTAAGGCTGGTTCTGACAGATACGCAGTATTTT.

The V and J genes are TRBV25-1 and TRBJ2-2, with a tentative D call TRBD2 (7 bases). CDR1 is MGHDK, CDR2 SYGVNS, per germline. The CDR3 extends over 15 amino acids. The germline V and J ends were trimmed by 4 bases and 5 bases, with 14 bases remaining between them. The CDR3: CASSVRGGGTGELFF. Written as DNA, the CDR3 is TGTGCCAGCAGTGTACGGGGAGGGGGTACCGGGGAGCTGTTTTTT.

This clonotype was observed a few times. This chain uses TRBV15 with TRBJ2-1; D is undetermined. The CDR3 is 15 amino acids. Germline CDR1 LNHNV, CDR2 YYDKDF (reference sequence). The V end lost 1 base, the J end lost 2 bases, and 9 bases lay between the germline ends. The CDR3 reads CATSRGDDTYNEQFF. DNA of the CDR3: TGTGCCACCAGCAGAGGGGATGATACCTACAATGAGCAGTTCTTC.

The rearrangement joins TRBV11-2 to TRBJ2-1, with 7 positions matching TRBD2. The CDR3 is made up of 13 amino acids. CDR1 and CDR2 from the germline V gene are SGHAT and FQNNGV. V dropped 5 bases and J dropped 7; count of bases not matched to a gene: 5. Here the CDR3 reads CASSRGLVNEQFF. CDR3 bases: TGTGCCAGCAGCAGAGGACTAGTAAATGAGCAGTTCTTC.

The CDR3 sequence: CATSRSGPTSQPQHF. DNA for the CDR3: TGTGCCACCAGCAGATCCGGTCCAACGAGCCAGCCCCAGCATTTT. The rearrangement uses TRBV15 and TRBJ1-5; no reliable D call. This CDR3 region has 15 residues. Trimming stripped 2 bases from V and 7 bases from J, with 15 bases between. Germline V lookup: CDR1 LNHNV, CDR2 YYDKDF (reference sequence).

This clonotype was recorded many times. CDR3 protein: CASSLGYGGFIPMNTEAFF. DNA for the CDR3: TGCGCCAGCAGCTTGGGTTATGGGGGGTTCATCCCGATGAACACTGAAGCTTTCTTT. V is TRBV5-1 and J is TRBJ1-1; D possibly corresponds to TRBD1 (5 bases). Trimming removed 0 bases at V and 0 bases at J, with 21 bases between. Germline-derived CDR1 and CDR2 are SGHRS and YFSETQ. CDR3 length equals 19 residues.